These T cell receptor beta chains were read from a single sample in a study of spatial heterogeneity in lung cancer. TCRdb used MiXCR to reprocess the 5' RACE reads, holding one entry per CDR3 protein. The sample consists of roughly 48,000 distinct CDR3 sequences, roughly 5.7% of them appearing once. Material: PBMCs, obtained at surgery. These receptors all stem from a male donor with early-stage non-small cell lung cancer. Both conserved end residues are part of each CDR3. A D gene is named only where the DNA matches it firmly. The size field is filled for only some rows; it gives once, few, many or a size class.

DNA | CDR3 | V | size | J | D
TGCAGTGCTAGGGGTAGCACAGATACGCAGTATTTT | CSARGSTDTQYF | TRBV20-1 | many | TRBJ2-3 | NA
TGTGCCACAGATTGGAAAGAATACACAGATACGCAGTATTTT | CATDWKEYTDTQYF | TRBV7-9 | many | TRBJ2-3 | NA
TGCGCCAGCAGCCCGTTCGGACAGCAAGAGACCCAGTACTTC | CASSPFGQQETQYF | TRBV5-1 | few | TRBJ2-5 | NA
TGTGCCAGCAGTGAGCTAGGACAGGGGCGGTACGAGCAGTACTTC | CASSELGQGRYEQYF | TRBV2 | NA | TRBJ2-7 | TRBD1
TGCGCCAGCAGCTACGGAAACAGGGAGGGATCCGGGGAGCTGTTTTTT | CASSYGNREGSGELFF | TRBV5-1 | many | TRBJ2-2 | NA
TGTGCCAGTAGTATTCGACAGACTACAAACTATGGCTACACCTTC | CASSIRQTTNYGYTF | TRBV19 | many | TRBJ1-2 | NA
TGCGCCAGCAGCTCACAGGGGACGGAGCAGTACTTC | CASSSQGTEQYF | TRBV5-1 | many | TRBJ2-7 | TRBD1
TGCGCCAGCAGCTTAGAGAGTGGTGGCACAGATACGCAGTATTTT | CASSLESGGTDTQYF | TRBV5-1 | NA | TRBJ2-3 | NA
TGTGCCAGCAGCCGACTAGCGGGAGAAGACACCGGGGAGCTGTTTTTT | CASSRLAGEDTGELFF | TRBV3-1 | many | TRBJ2-2 | TRBD2
TGTGCCAGCAGCTTAGGAACCACCGGGACAGGGGACGGAGAGACCCAGTACTTC | CASSLGTTGTGDGETQYF | TRBV7-9 | many | TRBJ2-5 | TRBD1
TGTGCCAGCAGCCGTCCGACAGGGACGGTCTACGAGCAGTACTTC | CASSRPTGTVYEQYF | TRBV14 | many | TRBJ2-7 | TRBD1
TGCAGTGCTAGACCACCGCGGGGCCGGACTAGCAACCAAGAGACCCAGTACTTC | CSARPPRGRTSNQETQYF | TRBV20-1 | many | TRBJ2-5 | TRBD2
TGTGCCAGCAGCCCACCGGGACTAGCACGCAATGAGCAGTTCTTC | CASSPPGLARNEQFF | TRBV3-1 | NA | TRBJ2-1 | TRBD2
TGCAGTGCTAGGGGACTAGCAGATACGCAGTATTTT | CSARGLADTQYF | TRBV20-1 | many | TRBJ2-3 | TRBD2
TGTGCCAGTCAGGGTAGTGGGGCCAACGTCCTGACTTTC | CASQGSGANVLTF | TRBV10-3 | NA | TRBJ2-6 | NA
TGTGCCAGCTCACCAGGGGGTGATCAGCCCCAGCATTTT | CASSPGGDQPQHF | TRBV18 | many | TRBJ1-5 | NA
TGTGCCAGCAGCCGGGACAGTGGTTACGAGCAGTACTTC | CASSRDSGYEQYF | TRBV25-1 | many | TRBJ2-7 | TRBD1
TGTGCCAGCAGCCCGACCCTTGGGAGCACATACACCGGGGAGCTGTTTTTT | CASSPTLGSTYTGELFF | TRBV3-1 | many | TRBJ2-2 | NA
TGTGCCAGCAGCTTGCGGGCTGAAGCTTTCTTT | CASSLRAEAFF | TRBV5-4 | NA | TRBJ1-1 | NA